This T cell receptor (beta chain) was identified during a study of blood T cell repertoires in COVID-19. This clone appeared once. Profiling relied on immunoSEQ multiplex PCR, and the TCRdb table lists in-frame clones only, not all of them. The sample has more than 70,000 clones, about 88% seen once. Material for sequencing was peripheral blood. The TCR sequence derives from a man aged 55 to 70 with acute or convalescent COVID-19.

DNA for the CDR3: TGTGCCAGCAGCCCCAAAACACAGGGACTAGCGGGAGGCGAGCAGTACTTC. Protein sequence: CASSPKTQGLAGGEQYF. The chain joins TRBV14 to TRBJ2-7; 15 bases are a match to TRBD2. The trim removed 4 bases at V and 6 bases at J, leaving 10 bases unmatched. There are 17 residues in the CDR3. Germline values: CDR1 SGHDN, CDR2 FVKESK.